Following are 32 T cell receptor beta chains from one sample sequenced in a study of blood T cell repertoires in COVID-19. Sequenced by immunoSEQ multiplex PCR; TCRdb stores in-frame clones only, minus some. This sample yields 250,000 or so clones, of which just under 90% are seen a single time; over 4% belongs to the top ten. The specimen sequenced was PBMCs or T cells enriched from blood (not recorded which). The receptor set was obtained from a woman in her twenties or thirties with acute COVID-19.

The chain recombines TRBV2 with TRBJ1-4; no reliable D call. CDR3 length: 18 residues. Trimming took off 0 bases at V and 5 bases at J, with 19 bases between the two ends. The V gene's germline CDR1 is SNHLY and CDR2 FYNNEI. CDR3 residues: CASSEAHVVSGPNEKLFF. DNA for the CDR3: TGTGCCAGCAGTGAAGCCCACGTGGTATCTGGGCCCAATGAAAAACTGTTTTTT.

The gene calls are TRBV2 and TRBJ2-1; 9 bases fit TRBD1. CDR1 is SNHLY, CDR2 FYNNEI, per germline. The CDR3 covers 14 residues. J lost 8 bases, V lost 5 bases, and 7 bases had no gene match. The CDR3 protein is CASSLRTGAYEQFF. As DNA, the CDR3 is TGTGCCAGCAGTCTACGGACAGGGGCCTATGAGCAGTTCTTC.

This sequence joins TRBV3-1 (or the pseudogene TRBV3-2) and TRBJ2-1, with D hard to call. The V gene lost 3 bases and the J gene lost 1 base, with 10 bases spanning the gap. Per the germline V gene, CDR1 is LGHDT and CDR2 is YNNKEL (reference sequence). There are 15 residues in the CDR3. The CDR3 sequence is CASSHRVRSYNEQFF. The CDR3, as DNA: TGTGCCAGCAGCCACCGAGTCAGGTCCTACAATGAGCAGTTCTTC.

V is TRBV27 and J is TRBJ2-6, with TRBD2 matching over 7 bases. This CDR3 is 17 amino acids long. Germline lookup yields CDR1 MNHEY and CDR2 SMNVEV (reference sequence). V gave up 1 base and J gave up 0 bases; unmatched junction bases: 3. The CDR3, as DNA: TGTGCCAGCAGTTTATTGCCTAGCGGCTCTGGGGCCAACGTCCTGACTTTC. It specifies CASSLLPSGSGANVLTF.

This clone appeared once. The rearrangement joins TRBV30 to TRBJ1-4; possible D gene TRBD1, 6 bases. This CDR3 comprises 12 residues. Germline V gives CDR1 GTSNPN, CDR2 SVGIG (reference sequence). Trimming stripped 8 bases from V and 6 bases from J, with 13 bases between. The CDR3 region is CASQGRDEKLFF. The CDR3, as DNA: TGTGCCAGCCAGGGGAGGGATGAAAAACTGTTTTTT.

This clone is a singleton in its sample. The J gene is TRBJ2-7, the V gene TRBV29-1, with TRBD1 matching 12 bases. The length of the CDR3 is 18 residues. Trimming at V came to 1 base and at J to 6 bases, leaving 16 bases not matched to a gene. The germline V gene encodes CDR1 SQVTM and CDR2 ANQGSEA. CDR3 sequence reads: CSVEVPTRPGQGAREQYF. The DNA for the CDR3 is TGCAGCGTTGAAGTTCCGACGAGGCCGGGACAGGGGGCGCGCGAGCAGTACTTC.

This clone was seen a few times. The chain couples TRBV23-1 to TRBJ2-1; 7 nucleotides match TRBD2. TRBV23-1 is an open reading frame, and its role is uncertain. V dropped 11 bases and J dropped 4; count of bases not matched to a gene: 20. CDR3 size: 17 residues. CDR3 region: CADPLAGVTLGYNEQFF. The CDR3 DNA sequence: TGCGCCGACCCACTGGCGGGAGTAACATTGGGGTACAATGAGCAGTTCTTC.

CDR3 protein: CATSRGGSQNYGYTF. The CDR3 DNA reads as TGTGCCACCAGCAGAGGGGGCAGCCAGAACTATGGCTACACCTTC. V and J are TRBV15 and TRBJ1-2, with D perhaps TRBD1 (5 bases). This CDR3 region has 15 residues. In germline, CDR1 is LNHNV, CDR2 YYDKDF (reference sequence). V gave up 1 base and J gave up 2 bases, with 11 bases separating them.

J is TRBJ2-7 and V is TRBV29-1; perhaps TRBD2 as D (5 bases). CDR1 SQVTM and CDR2 ANQGSEA come from the germline V gene. This CDR3 spans 15 amino acids. Trimming left V 4 bases short and J 3 bases short, with 19 bases between. This CDR3 is CSVGRTSWGIYEQYF. The CDR3 DNA is TGCAGCGTTGGTCGAACTAGTTGGGGTATCTACGAGCAGTACTTC.

The chain joins TRBV11-1 to TRBJ1-1; 7 bases are shared with TRBD1. From germline, CDR1 is SGHAT and CDR2 FQDESV (reference sequence). The length of the CDR3 is 14 residues. With 4 bases clipped from V and 5 bases from J, the junction kept 7 bases outside the gene matches. The CDR3 region has the DNA TGTGCCAGCAGCTATCGGACAGGAGGGACTGAAGCTTTCTTT. Translation: CASSYRTGGTEAFF. Full variable domain (rest looked up from reference TRBV11-1 and TRBJ1-1): EAEVAQSPRYKITEKSQAVAFWCDPISGHATLYWYRQILGQGPELLVQFQDESVVDDSQLPKDRFSAERLKGVDSTLKIQPAELGDSAMYLCASSYRTGGTEAFFGQGTRLTVV.

This sequence joins TRBV5-8 and TRBJ1-2; 11 bases fit TRBD1. CDR1 SGHTS and CDR2 YDEGEE come from the germline V gene. This CDR3 is built from 15 residues. V lost 4 bases, J lost 7 bases, and 9 bases stayed unmatched. The CDR3 nucleotides are TGTGCCAGCAGCCCGACCGGGACAGGGGGACGTGGCTACACCTTC. This encodes CASSPTGTGGRGYTF.

A single count supports this clone. This sequence joins TRBV28 and TRBJ1-2, with D tentatively TRBD1 (6 bases). The length of the CDR3 is 14 residues. V lost 5 bases and J lost 6, with 16 bases in between. Germline V CDR1 and CDR2: MDHEN, SYDVKM. The CDR3 sequence is CASSLAVWGHGYTF. Here the CDR3 DNA reads TGTGCCAGCAGTCTGGCTGTCTGGGGGCATGGCTACACCTTC.

The CDR3 spells CASSIGYRGDQGEKLFF. Here the CDR3 DNA reads TGTGCCAGCAGTATCGGATACAGGGGGGATCAAGGTGAAAAACTGTTTTTT. The chain employs TRBV5-6 and TRBJ1-4, with 8 bases aligning to TRBD1. The germline V gene has CDR1 SGHDT and CDR2 YYEEEE. The CDR3 is 17 residues long. The junction had 16 bases not matched to a gene; V was cut back by 5 bases and J by 7 bases. Based on the CDR3 plus reference TRBV5-6 and TRBJ1-4, the full variable domain is DAGVTQSPTHLIKTRGQQVTLRCSPKSGHDTVSWYQQALGQGPQFIFQYYEEEERQRGNFPDRFSGHQFPNYSSELNVNALLLGDSALYLCASSIGYRGDQGEKLFFGSGTQLSVL.

In its sample, this clone was seen a few times. V is TRBV5-1 and J is TRBJ2-2; 10 nucleotides agree with TRBD1. The germline CDR1 and CDR2 sequences are SGHRS and YFSETQ. CDR3 length equals 15 residues. J lost 10 bases, V lost 4 bases, and 10 bases had no gene match. Here the CDR3 DNA reads TGCGCCAGCAGCGCTGGGACAGGGGATCTAAAGGAGCTGTTTTTT. Its protein is CASSAGTGDLKELFF. The whole variable domain, filled in from reference TRBV5-1 and TRBJ2-2, reads KAGVTQTPRYLIKTRGQQVTLSCSPISGHRSVSWYQQTPGQGLQFLFEYFSETQRNKGNFPGRFSGRQFSNSRSEMNVSTLELGDSALYLCASSAGTGDLKELFFGEGSRLTVL.

This chain uses TRBV27 with TRBJ2-7; 10 positions match TRBD2. Germline lookup yields CDR1 MNHEY and CDR2 SMNVEV (reference sequence). The CDR3 runs to 15 residues. Losses at the gene ends were 6 bases for V and 7 bases for J; bases not matched to a gene: 12. Written as DNA, the CDR3 is TGTGCCAGCAGGGCGAGAGCGGGAGGGGAGTGGGAGCAGTACTTC. This translates into CASRARAGGEWEQYF.

The genes are TRBV6-1 and TRBJ2-3; D call uncertain. The germline gives CDR1 MNHNS, CDR2 SASEGT. Trimming pared 2 bases from V and 0 bases from J, leaving 6 bases between. The CDR3 sequence is 14 residues long. CDR3 in amino acids: CASSELLSTDTQYF. The CDR3 region has the DNA TGTGCCAGCAGTGAACTACTAAGCACAGATACGCAGTATTTT.

The chain has TRBV5-1 and TRBJ2-2, with D perhaps matching TRBD2 (5 bases). CDR1 is SGHRS and CDR2 is YFSETQ in the germline V gene. V gave up 7 bases and J gave up 2 bases, with 30 bases separating them. There are 20 residues in the CDR3. DNA of the CDR3: TGCGCCAGCGGCTCCCTCATTGGAGGCATGCTACCCCCTAACACCGGGGAGCTGTTTTTT. It codes for CASGSLIGGMLPPNTGELFF.

This rearrangement joins TRBV11-1 to TRBJ1-6; possibly TRBD1 for D (6 bases). CDR1 and CDR2 from the germline V gene are SGHAT and FQDESV (reference sequence). The CDR3 extends over 14 amino acids. With 5 bases removed from V and 9 bases from J, the gap between germline ends came to 14 bases. This CDR3 is CASSLTGLLSPLHF. CDR3 in DNA: TGTGCCAGCAGCCTAACAGGGCTTCTTTCACCCCTCCACTTT.

V usage is TRBV21-1 and J usage is TRBJ2-7; the tabulated D call, TRBD2, remains unverified against the DNA. TRBV21-1 is a pseudogene. There are 16 residues in the CDR3. The CDR3 coding sequence is TGTGCCAGCAGCAAAGCTGGAGCCCTTCCCTTTTACGAGCAGTACTTC. Translating gives CASSKAGALPFYEQYF.

Regarding this clone: At one boundary the junction diverges from the germline segment, which might be a read error. The V and J genes are TRBV4-1 and TRBJ2-1; TRBD2 might be the D (6 bases). CDR3 length: 18 residues. Germline V CDR1 and CDR2: MGHRA, YSYEKL. The CDR3 loop reads CASSQDDPRDSVYTEQFF. CDR3 coding DNA: TGCGCCAGCAGCCAAGACGACCCCCGGGACTCGGTGTACACTGAGCAGTTCTTC.

Turning to this clone: The junction differs from germline at one of its ends, possibly a read error. The chain recombines TRBV11-2 with TRBJ2-5, with D perhaps matching TRBD1 (6 bases). Germline CDR1 and CDR2: SGHAT and FQNNGV. The CDR3 consists of 16 residues. As DNA, the CDR3 is TGTGCCAGCAGCTTAGTACCACAGGGACAACAAGGGACCCAGTACTTC. It specifies CASSLVPQGQQGTQYF.

This chain's CDR3 is CASSLAPSGRGQYF. In nucleotides, the CDR3 is TGTGCCAGCAGTTTAGCGCCTAGCGGGAGGGGGCAGTACTTC. V is TRBV27 and J is TRBJ2-7; 12 bases are shared with TRBD2. Trimming took 2 bases from V and 9 from J; bases not matched to a gene: 5. The germline gives CDR1 MNHEY, CDR2 SMNVEV (reference sequence). The CDR3 spans 14 residues.

This clone has a handful of counts. The V call is TRBV11-2, the J call TRBJ2-7; TRBD1 is a possible D gene (5 bases). V shed 2 bases and J shed 5 bases, with 7 bases lying between them. The CDR3 is 12 residues long. The germline gives CDR1 SGHAT, CDR2 FQNNGV. CDR3: CASSLTGDEQYF. CDR3 in DNA: TGTGCCAGCAGCTTAACAGGAGACGAGCAGTACTTC.

This chain connects TRBV19 to TRBJ2-7; D perhaps matches TRBD2 (6 bases). V lost 5 bases, J lost 2 bases, and 16 bases lay in between. This CDR3 spans 15 amino acids. Germline values: CDR1 LNHDA, CDR2 SQIVND (reference sequence). CDR3 in amino acids: CASSPLSGSTYEQYF. The DNA of the CDR3 is TGTGCCAGTAGTCCCCTTAGCGGCAGTACCTACGAGCAGTACTTC.

V usage is TRBV6-2 or TRBV6-3 and J usage is TRBJ2-1; the D gene is possibly TRBD2 (5 bases). The CDR3 has 14 amino acids. The V and J ends lost 5 bases and 4 bases respectively, with 12 bases between them. Germline V lookup: CDR1 MNHEY, CDR2 SVGEGT. CDR3 amino acids: CASSPLGVYNEQFF. CDR3 in DNA: TGTGCCAGCAGTCCCCTCGGGGTTTACAATGAGCAGTTCTTC.

V is TRBV29-1 and J is TRBJ2-3; a weak D match, TRBD2 (7 bases). The CDR3 totals 13 residues. CDR1 is SQVTM and CDR2 is ANQGSEA in the germline V gene. V lost 8 bases, J lost 1 base, and 13 bases lay in between. CDR3 nucleotides: TGCAGCCTTCGAGGGGGGGGCACAGATACGCAGTATTTT. Amino acids: CSLRGGGTDTQYF.

The V gene is TRBV28, the J gene TRBJ1-6; 7 bases agree with TRBD1. This CDR3 has 16 amino acids. V gave up 2 bases and J gave up 7 bases; unmatched junction bases: 8. Germline CDR1 MDHEN, CDR2 SYDVKM. CDR3 sequence (DNA): TGTGCCAGCAGTTTACTCCTGACAGGGAAGAATTCACCCCTCCACTTT. This translates into CASSLLLTGKNSPLHF. Drawing the rest from reference TRBV28 and TRBJ1-6, the complete variable domain is DVKVTQSSRYLVKRTGEKVFLECVQDMDHENMFWYRQDPGLGLRLIYFSYDVKMKEKGDIPEGYSVSREKKERFSLILESASTNQTSMYLCASSLLLTGKNSPLHFGNGTRLTVT.

This chain links TRBV2 with TRBJ2-1; the D is unclear. CDR3 length equals 13 residues. V dropped 8 bases and J dropped 5 bases, with 13 bases sitting between them. CDR1 SNHLY and CDR2 FYNNEI come from the germline V gene. In nucleotides, the CDR3 is TGTGCCAGCTCTTTATGGGCCGACAATGAGCAGTTCTTC. Translation: CASSLWADNEQFF.

V and J are TRBV29-1 and TRBJ2-2; D possibly corresponds to TRBD2 (6 bases). The V gene's germline CDR1 is SQVTM and CDR2 ANQGSEA. V was pared by 7 bases and J by 0 bases, with 12 bases between. The CDR3 contains 14 residues. The CDR3 DNA reads as TGCAGCGCCGAGGCGGGATCGAACACCGGGGAGCTGTTTTTT. Translating it yields CSAEAGSNTGELFF.

This clone was seen once. The chain carries TRBV4-3 and TRBJ2-2; tentatively, D is TRBD1 (5 bases). This CDR3 comprises 18 residues. V gave up 0 bases and J gave up 1 base, with 15 bases separating them. The germline V gene encodes CDR1 LGHNA and CDR2 YSLEER. The CDR3 DNA is TGCGCCAGCAGCCAAGAAAGGGGTCCGAGCAAGAACACCGGGGAGCTGTTTTTT. Translation: CASSQERGPSKNTGELFF.

The chain carries TRBV4-1 and TRBJ2-1, with 9 bases identical to TRBD1. V lost 3 bases, J lost 3 bases, and 3 bases stayed unmatched. CDR3 length: 15 amino acids. In germline, CDR1 is MGHRA, CDR2 YSYEKL. The CDR3 nucleotides are TGCGCCAGCAGCCAGGGACAGGGTTTCTACAATGAGCAGTTCTTC. Its translation is CASSQGQGFYNEQFF.

CDR3 sequence: CASSPIPSSYNEQFF. The CDR3 region has the DNA TGTGCCAGCAGTCCTATTCCGAGCTCCTACAATGAGCAGTTCTTC. The chain combines TRBV27 with TRBJ2-1; D is ambiguous. Germline CDR1 MNHEY, CDR2 SMNVEV (reference sequence). The germline V and J ends were trimmed by 5 bases and 0 bases, with 11 bases remaining between them. The CDR3 consists of 15 residues.